This T cell receptor beta chain was retrieved from a study of blood T cell repertoires in COVID-19. Study summary: Whether acute or convalescent, the COVID-19 samples came from the United States, Italy and Spain. PBMCs, B-cell-depleted T cells, or T cells provided the cDNA or gDNA that made up the material.

CDR3 size: 14 residues. Trimming took 5 bases from V and 7 from J; bases not matched to a gene: 3. CDR1 and CDR2 (germline): SGHRS, YFSETQ. Data came from immunoSEQ multiplex PCR; TCRdb stores just in-frame clones and leaves some out. The repertoire holds 80,000 to 90,000 clones, with roughly three quarters as singletons. This clone occurred a few times. The origin of this receptor is a man aged 65 to 79 with acute or convalescent COVID-19. Sequencing was performed on peripheral blood. The V and J genes are TRBV5-1 and TRBJ1-6; 10 bases align to TRBD1. CDR3 region: CASRVGQGNSPLHF. The CDR3 DNA sequence: TGCGCCAGCAGGGTGGGACAGGGGAATTCACCCCTCCACTTT. The variable domain in full, with the rest retrieved from reference TRBV5-1 and TRBJ1-6, is KAGVTQTPRYLIKTRGQQVTLSCSPISGHRSVSWYQQTPGQGLQFLFEYFSETQRNKGNFPGRFSGRQFSNSRSEMNVSTLELGDSALYLCASRVGQGNSPLHFGNGTRLTVT.